The T cell receptor beta chain under discussion was sequenced for a study of T-cell reconstitution after alpha-beta-depleted transplantation in children. Using unique molecular identifiers, the investigators prepared the TCRbeta library. TCRdb ran MiXCR on the PCR reads and lists one entry per CDR3 protein. The table shows about 78,000 distinct CDR3 sequences, with around 14% occurring only once. The CDR3 sequence is 13 residues long. CDR1 is SGDLS and CDR2 is YYNGEE in the germline V gene. The V end was cut by 3 bases, the J end by 5 bases, with 11 bases between. Study findings and constraints: Two months or so post-transplant, alpha-beta T cells reportedly derived from several hundred expanded graft clones. By one year post-transplant, T-cell counts and diversity largely arose from T cells that were newly produced. At day 60, the high TCRbeta diversity found in some patients originated from recipient T cells and thymic progenitors that had survived.

This clonotype was counted many times. As yet, its antigen is unknown. The sample here was PBMCs, mostly from graft donor cells, taken 180 days after TCRalphabeta/CD19-depleted stem cell transplant. This sequence was found in a male patient between 2 and 10 years old who had a stem cell transplant for acute lymphoblastic leukemia, so the T cells may come from the graft donor. The chain is built from TRBV9 and TRBJ2-5; D is perhaps TRBD1 or TRBD2 (5 bases each). The CDR3 sequence: CASSGGPGETQYF. The CDR3 DNA sequence: TGTGCCAGCAGCGGGGGACCTGGGGAGACCCAGTACTTC.